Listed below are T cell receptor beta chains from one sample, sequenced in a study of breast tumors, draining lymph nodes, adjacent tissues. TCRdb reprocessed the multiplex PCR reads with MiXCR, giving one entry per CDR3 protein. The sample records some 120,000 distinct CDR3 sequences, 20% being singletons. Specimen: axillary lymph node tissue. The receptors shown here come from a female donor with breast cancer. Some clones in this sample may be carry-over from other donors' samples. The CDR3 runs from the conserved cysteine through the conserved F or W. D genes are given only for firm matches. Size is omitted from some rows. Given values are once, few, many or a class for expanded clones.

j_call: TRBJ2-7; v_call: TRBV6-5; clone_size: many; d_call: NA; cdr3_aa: CASSQGQTREQYF; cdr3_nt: TGTGCCAGCAGCCAGGGACAAACTCGGGAGCAGTACTTC
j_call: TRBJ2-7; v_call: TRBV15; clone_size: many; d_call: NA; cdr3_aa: CATSRDSAEREQYF; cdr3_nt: TGTGCCACCAGCAGAGATTCGGCAGAACGCGAGCAGTACTTC
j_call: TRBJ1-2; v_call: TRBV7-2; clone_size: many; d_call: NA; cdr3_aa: CASSPRQNYGYTF; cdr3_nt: TGTGCCAGCAGCCCCCGTCAAAACTATGGCTACACCTTC
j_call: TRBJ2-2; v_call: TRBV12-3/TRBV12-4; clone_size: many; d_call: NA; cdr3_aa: CASSFGRDTGELFF; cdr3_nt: TGTGCCAGCAGTTTCGGGCGCGACACCGGGGAGCTGTTTTTT
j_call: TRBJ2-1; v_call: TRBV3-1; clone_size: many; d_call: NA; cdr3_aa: CASSPYTSYNEQFF; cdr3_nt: TGTGCCAGCAGCCCTTACACAAGCTACAATGAGCAGTTCTTC
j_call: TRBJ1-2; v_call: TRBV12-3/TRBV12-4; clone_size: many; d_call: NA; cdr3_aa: CASSQGYYGYTF; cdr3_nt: TGTGCCAGCAGTCAGGGTTACTATGGCTACACCTTC
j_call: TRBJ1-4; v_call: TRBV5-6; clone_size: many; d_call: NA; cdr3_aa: CASSSRNLEKLFF; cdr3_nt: TGTGCCAGCAGCTCGCGAAACCTCGAAAAACTGTTTTTT
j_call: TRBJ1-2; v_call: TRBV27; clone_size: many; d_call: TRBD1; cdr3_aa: CASRFKGGTGYGYTF; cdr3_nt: TGTGCCAGCAGGTTCAAAGGAGGGACAGGGTATGGCTACACCTTC
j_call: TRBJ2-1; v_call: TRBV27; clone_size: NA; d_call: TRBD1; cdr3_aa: CASRQGQLYNEQFF; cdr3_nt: TGTGCCAGCCGGCAGGGACAGCTTTACAATGAGCAGTTCTTC
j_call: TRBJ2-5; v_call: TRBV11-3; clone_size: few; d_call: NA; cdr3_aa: CASSPTSWETQYF; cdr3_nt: TGTGCCAGCAGCCCTACTAGCTGGGAGACCCAGTACTTC
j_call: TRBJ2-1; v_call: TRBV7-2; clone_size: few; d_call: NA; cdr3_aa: CASSLAFASPYNEQFF; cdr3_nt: TGTGCCAGCAGCCTAGCATTTGCGAGCCCCTACAATGAGCAGTTCTTC
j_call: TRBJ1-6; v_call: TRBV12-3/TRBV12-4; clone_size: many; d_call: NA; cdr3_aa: CASSLGGTLLSPLHF; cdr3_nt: TGTGCCAGCAGTTTAGGGGGGACACTCCTTTCACCCCTCCACTTT
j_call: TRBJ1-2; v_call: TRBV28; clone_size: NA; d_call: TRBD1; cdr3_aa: CASSSGTGNYGYTF; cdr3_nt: TGTGCCAGCAGCTCCGGGACAGGGAACTATGGCTACACCTTC
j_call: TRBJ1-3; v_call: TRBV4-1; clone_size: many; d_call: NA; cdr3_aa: CASSQESAGSGNTIYF; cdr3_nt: TGCGCCAGCAGCCAAGAATCGGCGGGCTCTGGAAACACCATATATTTT
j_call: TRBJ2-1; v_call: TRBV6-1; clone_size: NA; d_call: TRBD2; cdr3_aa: CASPDQTSGSLNEQFF; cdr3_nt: TGTGCCAGCCCGGACCAGACTAGCGGGAGCCTCAATGAGCAGTTCTTC
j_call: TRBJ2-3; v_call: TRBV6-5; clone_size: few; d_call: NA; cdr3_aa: CASSYVGPPDTQYF; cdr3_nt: TGTGCCAGCAGTTACGTAGGGCCTCCAGATACGCAGTATTTT
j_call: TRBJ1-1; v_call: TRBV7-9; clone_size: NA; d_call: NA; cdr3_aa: CASSLAGLPDTEAFF; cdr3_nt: TGTGCCAGCAGCTTAGCGGGACTCCCGGACACTGAAGCTTTCTTT
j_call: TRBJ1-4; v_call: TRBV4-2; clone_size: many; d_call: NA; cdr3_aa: CASSQASFATNEKLFF; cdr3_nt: TGTGCCAGCAGCCAAGCTAGTTTTGCAACTAATGAAAAACTGTTTTTT
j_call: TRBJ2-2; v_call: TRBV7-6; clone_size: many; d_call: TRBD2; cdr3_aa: CASSPISGEVYGELFF; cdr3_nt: TGTGCCAGCAGCCCGATTAGCGGGGAGGTGTACGGGGAGCTGTTTTTT
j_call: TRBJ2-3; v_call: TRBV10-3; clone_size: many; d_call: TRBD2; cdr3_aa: CAIARIAGVSTDTQYF; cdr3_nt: TGTGCCATCGCGCGCATAGCGGGAGTTAGCACAGATACGCAGTATTTT
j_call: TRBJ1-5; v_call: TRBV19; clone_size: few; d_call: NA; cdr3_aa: CASRRDNGDQPQHF; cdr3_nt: TGTGCCAGTAGACGGGACAATGGGGATCAGCCCCAGCATTTT
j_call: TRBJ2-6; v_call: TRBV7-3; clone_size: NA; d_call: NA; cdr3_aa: CASSLVGIFGGRANSRANVLTF; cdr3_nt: TGTGCCAGCAGCTTAGTAGGCATCTTTGGGGGGCGAGCAAATTCTAGGGCCAACGTCCTGACTTTC
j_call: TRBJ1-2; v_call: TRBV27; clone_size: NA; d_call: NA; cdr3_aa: CASSLLFRANYGYTF; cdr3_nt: TGTGCCAGCAGTTTATTGTTCAGAGCTAACTATGGCTACACCTTC
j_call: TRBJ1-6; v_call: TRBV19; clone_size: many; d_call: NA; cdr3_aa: CASSPSGTHNSPLHF; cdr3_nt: TGTGCCAGTAGCCCGTCCGGGACGCATAATTCACCCCTCCACTTT
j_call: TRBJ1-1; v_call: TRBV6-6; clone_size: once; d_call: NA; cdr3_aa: CASFLPGGRTEAFF; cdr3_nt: TGTGCCAGCTTCCTGCCCGGTGGACGAACTGAAGCTTTCTTT
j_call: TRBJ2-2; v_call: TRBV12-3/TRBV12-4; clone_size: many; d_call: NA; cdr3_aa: CASSLPPGTRVAGELFF; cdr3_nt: TGTGCCAGCAGTTTGCCGCCGGGCACGAGAGTCGCCGGGGAGCTGTTTTTT
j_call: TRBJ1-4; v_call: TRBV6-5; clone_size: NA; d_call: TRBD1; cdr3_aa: CASTRDRTNEKLFF; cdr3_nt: TGTGCCAGCACCCGGGACAGGACTAATGAAAAACTGTTTTTT
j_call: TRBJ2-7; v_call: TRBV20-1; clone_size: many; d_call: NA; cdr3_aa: CSATDGIQGYEQYF; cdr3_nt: TGCAGTGCTACCGACGGAATACAGGGCTACGAGCAGTACTTC
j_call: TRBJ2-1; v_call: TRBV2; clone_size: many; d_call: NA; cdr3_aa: CASSEMGGGDRYNEQFF; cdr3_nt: TGTGCCAGCAGTGAAATGGGAGGAGGGGATCGCTACAATGAGCAGTTCTTC